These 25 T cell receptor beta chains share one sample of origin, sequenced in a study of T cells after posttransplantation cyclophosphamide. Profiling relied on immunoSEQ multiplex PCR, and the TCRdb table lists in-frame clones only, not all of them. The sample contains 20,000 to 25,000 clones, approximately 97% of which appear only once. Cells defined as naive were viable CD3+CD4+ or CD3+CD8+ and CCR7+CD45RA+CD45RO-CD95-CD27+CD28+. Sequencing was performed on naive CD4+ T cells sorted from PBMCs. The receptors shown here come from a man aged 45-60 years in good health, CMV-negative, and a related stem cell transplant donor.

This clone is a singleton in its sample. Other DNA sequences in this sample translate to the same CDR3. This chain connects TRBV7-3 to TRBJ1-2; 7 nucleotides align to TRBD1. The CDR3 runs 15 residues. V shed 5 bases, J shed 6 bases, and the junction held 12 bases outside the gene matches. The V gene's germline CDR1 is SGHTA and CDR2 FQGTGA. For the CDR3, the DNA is TGTGCCAGCAGCCTAAACCCAACAGGGGATGATGGCTACACCTTC. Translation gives CASSLNPTGDDGYTF.

CDR3 amino acids: CASSTLAGAQETQYF. CDR3 sequence (DNA): TGCGCCAGCAGCACCTTAGCGGGGGCTCAAGAGACCCAGTACTTC. This chain links TRBV5-1 with TRBJ2-5, with 9 bases aligning to TRBD2. V shed 4 bases, J shed 2 bases, and the junction held 6 bases outside the gene matches. The CDR3 runs 15 residues. Germline CDR1 SGHRS, CDR2 YFSETQ.

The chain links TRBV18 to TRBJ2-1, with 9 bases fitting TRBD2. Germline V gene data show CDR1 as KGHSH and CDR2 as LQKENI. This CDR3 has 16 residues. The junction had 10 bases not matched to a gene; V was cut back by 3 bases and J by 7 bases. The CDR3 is CASSPSLAGGVNEQFF. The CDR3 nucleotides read TGTGCCAGCTCACCGTCCCTGGCGGGAGGGGTGAATGAGCAGTTCTTC.

CDR3: CASSVQGNSPLHF. CDR3 sequence (DNA): TGTGCCAGTAGTGTCCAGGGGAATTCACCCCTCCACTTT. The chain employs TRBV19 and TRBJ1-6, with D possibly being TRBD1 (6 bases). The V gene lost 5 bases and the J gene lost 7 bases, with 9 bases spanning the gap. Germline values: CDR1 LNHDA, CDR2 SQIVND (reference sequence). The CDR3 extends over 13 amino acids.

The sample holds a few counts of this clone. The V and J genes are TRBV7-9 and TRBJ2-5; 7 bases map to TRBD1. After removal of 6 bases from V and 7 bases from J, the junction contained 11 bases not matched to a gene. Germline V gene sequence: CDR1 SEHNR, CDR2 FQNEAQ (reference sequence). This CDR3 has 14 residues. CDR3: CASSLNRGEGTQYF. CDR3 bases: TGTGCCAGCAGTTTAAACAGGGGTGAGGGGACCCAGTACTTC.

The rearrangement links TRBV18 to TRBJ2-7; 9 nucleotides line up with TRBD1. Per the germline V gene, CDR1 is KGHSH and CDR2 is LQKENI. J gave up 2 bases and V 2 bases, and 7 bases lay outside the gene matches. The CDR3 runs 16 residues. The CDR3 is CASSPNTGGSTYEQYF. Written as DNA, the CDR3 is TGTGCCAGCTCACCAAACACAGGGGGCTCTACCTACGAGCAGTACTTC.

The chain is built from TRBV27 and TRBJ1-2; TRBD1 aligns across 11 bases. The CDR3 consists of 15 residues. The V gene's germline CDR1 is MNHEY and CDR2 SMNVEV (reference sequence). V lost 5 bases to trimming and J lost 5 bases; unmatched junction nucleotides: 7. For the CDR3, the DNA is TGTGCCAGCAGTACAAGAGGACAGGGGGCGTATGGCTACACCTTC. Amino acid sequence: CASSTRGQGAYGYTF.

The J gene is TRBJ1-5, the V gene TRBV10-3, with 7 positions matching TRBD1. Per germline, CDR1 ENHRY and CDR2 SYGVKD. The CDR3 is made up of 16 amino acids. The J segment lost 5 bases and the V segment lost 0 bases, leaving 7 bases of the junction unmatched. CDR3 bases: TGTGCCATCAGTGAGTCCCGGGACAGCGGCGATCAGCCCCAGCATTTT. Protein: CAISESRDSGDQPQHF.

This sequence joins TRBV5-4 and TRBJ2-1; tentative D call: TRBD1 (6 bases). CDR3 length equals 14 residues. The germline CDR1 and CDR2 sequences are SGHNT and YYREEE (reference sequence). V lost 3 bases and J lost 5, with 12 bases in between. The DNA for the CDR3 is TGTGCCAGCAGCTCAACAGGGAGTAACAATGAGCAGTTCTTC. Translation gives CASSSTGSNNEQFF.

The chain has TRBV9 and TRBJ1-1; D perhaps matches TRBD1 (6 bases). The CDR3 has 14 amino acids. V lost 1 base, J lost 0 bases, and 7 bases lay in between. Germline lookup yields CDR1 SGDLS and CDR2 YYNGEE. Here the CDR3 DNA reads TGTGCCAGCAGCGTAACAGGGATGAACACTGAAGCTTTCTTT. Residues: CASSVTGMNTEAFF.

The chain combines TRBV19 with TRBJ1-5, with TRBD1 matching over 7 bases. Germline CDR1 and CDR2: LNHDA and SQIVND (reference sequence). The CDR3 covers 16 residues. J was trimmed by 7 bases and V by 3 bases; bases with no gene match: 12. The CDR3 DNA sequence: TGTGCCAGTAGTATGGACCGACAGGGAAGTCGGCAGCCCCAGCATTTT. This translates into CASSMDRQGSRQPQHF. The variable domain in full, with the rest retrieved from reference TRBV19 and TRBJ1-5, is DGGITQSPKYLFRKEGQNVTLSCEQNLNHDAMYWYRQDPGQGLRLIYYSQIVNDFQKGDIAEGYSVSREKKESFPLTVTSAQKNPTAFYLCASSMDRQGSRQPQHFGDGTRLSIL.

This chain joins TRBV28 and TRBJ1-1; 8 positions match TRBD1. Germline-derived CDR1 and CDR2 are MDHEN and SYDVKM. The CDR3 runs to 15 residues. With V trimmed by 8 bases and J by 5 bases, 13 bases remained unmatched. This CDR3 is CASCTGGVVGTEAFF. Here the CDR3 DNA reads TGTGCCAGCTGTACAGGGGGTGTGGTAGGGACTGAAGCTTTCTTT. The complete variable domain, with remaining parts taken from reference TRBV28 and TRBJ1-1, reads DVKVTQSSRYLVKRTGEKVFLECVQDMDHENMFWYRQDPGLGLRLIYFSYDVKMKEKGDIPEGYSVSREKKERFSLILESASTNQTSMYLCASCTGGVVGTEAFFGQGTRLTVV.

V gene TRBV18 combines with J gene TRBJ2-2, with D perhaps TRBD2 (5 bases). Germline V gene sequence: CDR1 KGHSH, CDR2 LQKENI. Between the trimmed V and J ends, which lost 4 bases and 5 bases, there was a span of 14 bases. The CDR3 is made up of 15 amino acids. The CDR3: CASSLARGQTGELFF. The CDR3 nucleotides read TGTGCCAGCTCACTAGCCCGAGGGCAAACCGGGGAGCTGTTTTTT.

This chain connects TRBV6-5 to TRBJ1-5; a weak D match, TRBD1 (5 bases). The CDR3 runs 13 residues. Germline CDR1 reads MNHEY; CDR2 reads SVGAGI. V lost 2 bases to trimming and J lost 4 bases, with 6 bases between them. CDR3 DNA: TGTGCCAGCAGTTACAACAGGAATCAGCCCCAGCATTTT. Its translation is CASSYNRNQPQHF.

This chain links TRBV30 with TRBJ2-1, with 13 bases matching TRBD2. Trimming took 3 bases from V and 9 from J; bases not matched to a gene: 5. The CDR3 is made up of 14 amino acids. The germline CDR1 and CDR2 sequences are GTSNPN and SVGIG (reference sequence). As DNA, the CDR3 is TGTGCCTGGAGACTAGCGGGAGGGCCGGGTGAGCAGTTCTTC. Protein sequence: CAWRLAGGPGEQFF.

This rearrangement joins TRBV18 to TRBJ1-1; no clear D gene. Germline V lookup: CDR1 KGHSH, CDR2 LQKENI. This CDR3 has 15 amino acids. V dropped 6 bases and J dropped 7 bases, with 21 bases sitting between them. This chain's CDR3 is CASSQYQEGSREAFF. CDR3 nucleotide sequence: TGTGCCAGCTCGCAGTACCAGGAGGGAAGCCGTGAAGCTTTCTTT.

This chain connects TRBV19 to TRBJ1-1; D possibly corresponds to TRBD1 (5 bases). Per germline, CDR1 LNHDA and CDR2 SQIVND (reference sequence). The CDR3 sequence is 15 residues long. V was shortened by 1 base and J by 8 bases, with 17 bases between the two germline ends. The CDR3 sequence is CASSIVFSTAYEAFF. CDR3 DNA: TGTGCCAGTAGTATAGTATTTTCGACAGCTTACGAAGCTTTCTTT. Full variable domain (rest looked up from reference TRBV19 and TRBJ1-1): DGGITQSPKYLFRKEGQNVTLSCEQNLNHDAMYWYRQDPGQGLRLIYYSQIVNDFQKGDIAEGYSVSREKKESFPLTVTSAQKNPTAFYLCASSIVFSTAYEAFFGQGTRLTVV.

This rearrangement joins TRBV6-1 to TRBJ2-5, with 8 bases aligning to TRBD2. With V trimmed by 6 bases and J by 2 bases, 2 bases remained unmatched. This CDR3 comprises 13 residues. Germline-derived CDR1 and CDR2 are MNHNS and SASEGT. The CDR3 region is CASRLAEQETQYF. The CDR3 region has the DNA TGTGCCAGCAGACTAGCGGAGCAAGAGACCCAGTACTTC.

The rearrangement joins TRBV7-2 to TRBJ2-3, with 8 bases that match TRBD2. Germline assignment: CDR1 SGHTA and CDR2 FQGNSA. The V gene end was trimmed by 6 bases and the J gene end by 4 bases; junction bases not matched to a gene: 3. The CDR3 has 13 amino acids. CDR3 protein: CASSLRGADTQYF. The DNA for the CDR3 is TGTGCCAGCAGTCTGCGGGGGGCAGATACGCAGTATTTT.

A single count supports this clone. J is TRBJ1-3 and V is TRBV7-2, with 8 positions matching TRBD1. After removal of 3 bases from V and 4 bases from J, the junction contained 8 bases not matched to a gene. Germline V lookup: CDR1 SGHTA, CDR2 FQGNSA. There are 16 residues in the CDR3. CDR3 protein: CASSFTPRQGGNTIYF. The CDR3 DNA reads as TGTGCCAGCAGCTTCACCCCCCGACAGGGGGGAAACACCATATATTTT.

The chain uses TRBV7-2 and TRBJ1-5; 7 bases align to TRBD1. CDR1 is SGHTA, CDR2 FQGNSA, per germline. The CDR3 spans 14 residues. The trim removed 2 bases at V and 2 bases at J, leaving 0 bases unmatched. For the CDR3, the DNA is TGTGCCAGCAGCTTACAGGGGGGCAATCAGCCCCAGCATTTT. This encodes CASSLQGGNQPQHF.

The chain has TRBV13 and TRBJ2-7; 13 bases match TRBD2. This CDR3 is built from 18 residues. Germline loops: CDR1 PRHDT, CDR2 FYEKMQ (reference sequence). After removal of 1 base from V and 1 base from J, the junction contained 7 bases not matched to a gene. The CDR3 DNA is TGTGCCAGCAGCTTAGAGGATTTGGGACTAGCGGGGTCCTACGAGCAGTACTTC. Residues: CASSLEDLGLAGSYEQYF.

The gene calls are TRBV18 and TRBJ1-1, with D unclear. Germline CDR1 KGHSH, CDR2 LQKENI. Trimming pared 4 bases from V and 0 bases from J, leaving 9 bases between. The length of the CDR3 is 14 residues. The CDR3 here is CASSRRNMNTEAFF. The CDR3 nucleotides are TGTGCCAGCTCACGGCGGAACATGAACACTGAAGCTTTCTTT.

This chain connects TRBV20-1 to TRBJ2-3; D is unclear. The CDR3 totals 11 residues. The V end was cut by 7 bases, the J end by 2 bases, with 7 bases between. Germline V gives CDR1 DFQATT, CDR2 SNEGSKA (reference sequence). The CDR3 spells CSGPYTDTQYF. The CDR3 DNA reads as TGCAGTGGTCCGTACACAGATACGCAGTATTTT.

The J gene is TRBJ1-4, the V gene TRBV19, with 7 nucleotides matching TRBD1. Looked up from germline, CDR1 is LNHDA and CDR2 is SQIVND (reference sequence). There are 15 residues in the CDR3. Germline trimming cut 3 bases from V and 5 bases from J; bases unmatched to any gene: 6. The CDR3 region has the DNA TGTGCCAGTAGTATGGGGGACAGTTCAAATGAAAAACTGTTTTTT. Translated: CASSMGDSSNEKLFF.